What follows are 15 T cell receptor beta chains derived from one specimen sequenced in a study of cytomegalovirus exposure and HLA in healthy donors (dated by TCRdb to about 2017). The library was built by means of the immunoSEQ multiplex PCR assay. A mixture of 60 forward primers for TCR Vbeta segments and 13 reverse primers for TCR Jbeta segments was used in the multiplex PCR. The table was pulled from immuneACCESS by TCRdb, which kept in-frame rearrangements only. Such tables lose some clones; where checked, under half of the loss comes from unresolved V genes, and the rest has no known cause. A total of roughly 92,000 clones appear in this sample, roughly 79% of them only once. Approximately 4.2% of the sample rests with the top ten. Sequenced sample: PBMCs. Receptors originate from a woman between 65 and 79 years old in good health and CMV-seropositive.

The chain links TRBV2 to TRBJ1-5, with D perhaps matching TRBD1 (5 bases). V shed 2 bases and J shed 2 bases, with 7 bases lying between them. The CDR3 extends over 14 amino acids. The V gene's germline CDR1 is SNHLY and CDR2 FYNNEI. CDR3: CASSERQRNQPQHF. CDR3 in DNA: TGTGCCAGCAGTGAAAGACAGCGCAATCAGCCCCAGCATTTT. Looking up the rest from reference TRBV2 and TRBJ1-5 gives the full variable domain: EPEVTQTPSHQVTQMGQEVILRCVPISNHLYFYWYRQILGQKVEFLVSFYNNEISEKSEIFDDQFSVERPDGSNFTLKIRSTKLEDSAMYFCASSERQRNQPQHFGDGTRLSIL.

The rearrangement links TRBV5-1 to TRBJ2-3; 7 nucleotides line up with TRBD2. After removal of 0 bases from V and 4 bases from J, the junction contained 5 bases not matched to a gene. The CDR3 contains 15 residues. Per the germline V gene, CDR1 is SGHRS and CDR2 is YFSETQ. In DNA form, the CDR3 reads TGCGCCAGCAGCTTGGAAGCGGGGCGGGCAGATACGCAGTATTTT. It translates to CASSLEAGRADTQYF.

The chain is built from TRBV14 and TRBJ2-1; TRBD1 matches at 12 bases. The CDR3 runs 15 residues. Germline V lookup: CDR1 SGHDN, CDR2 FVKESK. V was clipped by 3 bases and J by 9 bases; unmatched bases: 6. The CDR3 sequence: CASSQGRGQGAEQFF. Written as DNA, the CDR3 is TGTGCCAGCAGCCAGGGTCGGGGACAGGGGGCTGAGCAGTTCTTC. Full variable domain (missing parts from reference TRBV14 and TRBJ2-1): EAGVTQFPSHSVIEKGQTVTLRCDPISGHDNLYWYRRVMGKEIKFLLHFVKESKQDESGMPNNRFLAERTGGTYSTLKVQPAELEDSGVYFCASSQGRGQGAEQFFGPGTRLTVL.

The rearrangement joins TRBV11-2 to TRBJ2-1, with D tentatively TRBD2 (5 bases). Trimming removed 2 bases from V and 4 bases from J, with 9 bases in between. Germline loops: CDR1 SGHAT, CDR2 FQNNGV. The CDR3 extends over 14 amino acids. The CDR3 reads CASSLRTDYNEQFF. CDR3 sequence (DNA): TGTGCCAGCAGCTTACGGACTGATTACAATGAGCAGTTCTTC.

Written as DNA, the CDR3 is TGCGCCAGCAGCGACACGGGAAGCCTCCAGGGCTACACCTTC. This sequence encodes CASSDTGSLQGYTF. This chain uses TRBV5-1 with TRBJ1-2; D uncertain. Deletions cut 4 bases from V and 8 bases from J, with 18 bases between. The CDR3 has 14 amino acids. In germline, CDR1 is SGHRS, CDR2 YFSETQ.

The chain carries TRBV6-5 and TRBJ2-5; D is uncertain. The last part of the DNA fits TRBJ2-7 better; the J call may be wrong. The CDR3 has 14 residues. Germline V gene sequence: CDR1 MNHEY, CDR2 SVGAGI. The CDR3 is CASSYSYQSYEQYF. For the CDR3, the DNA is TGTGCCAGCAGTTACTCGTATCAATCCTACGAGCAGTACTTC.

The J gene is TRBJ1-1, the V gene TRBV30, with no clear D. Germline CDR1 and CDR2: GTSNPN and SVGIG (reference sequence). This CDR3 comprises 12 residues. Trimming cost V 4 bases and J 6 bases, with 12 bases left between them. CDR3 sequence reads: CAWKYQASEAFF. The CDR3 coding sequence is TGTGCCTGGAAGTACCAGGCCTCTGAAGCTTTCTTT.

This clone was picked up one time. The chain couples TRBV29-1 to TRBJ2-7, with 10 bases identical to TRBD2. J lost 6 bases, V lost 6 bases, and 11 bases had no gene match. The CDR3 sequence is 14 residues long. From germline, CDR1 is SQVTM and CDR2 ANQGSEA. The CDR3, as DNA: TGCAGCGTGGGGAGGGCTAGCGGGAGTGGCGAGCAGTACTTC. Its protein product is CSVGRASGSGEQYF.

The CDR3 DNA follows: TGTGCCAGCTCAGAACAGGGAGGGGATAGCAATCAGCCCCAGCATTTT. Encoded protein: CASSEQGGDSNQPQHF. The chain couples TRBV19 to TRBJ1-5, with a possible D match to TRBD1 (6 bases). Germline V gives CDR1 LNHDA, CDR2 SQIVND (reference sequence). V lost 9 bases and J lost 0, with 18 bases in between. The CDR3 runs 16 residues. Full variable domain (remainder filled in from reference TRBV19 and TRBJ1-5): DGGITQSPKYLFRKEGQNVTLSCEQNLNHDAMYWYRQDPGQGLRLIYYSQIVNDFQKGDIAEGYSVSREKKESFPLTVTSAQKNPTAFYLCASSEQGGDSNQPQHFGDGTRLSIL.

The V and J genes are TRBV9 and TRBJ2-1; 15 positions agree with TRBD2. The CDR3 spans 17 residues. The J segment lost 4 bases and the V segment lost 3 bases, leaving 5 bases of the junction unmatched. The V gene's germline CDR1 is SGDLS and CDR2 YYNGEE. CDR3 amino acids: CASSEGLAGGGYNEQFF. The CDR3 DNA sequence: TGTGCCAGCAGCGAGGGACTAGCGGGAGGCGGATACAATGAGCAGTTCTTC.

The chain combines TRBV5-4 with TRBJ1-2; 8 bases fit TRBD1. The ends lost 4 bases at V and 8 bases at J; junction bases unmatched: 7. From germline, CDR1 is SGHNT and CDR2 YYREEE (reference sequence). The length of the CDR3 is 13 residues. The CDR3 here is CASSLQGAGGYTF. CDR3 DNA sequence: TGTGCCAGCAGCCTCCAGGGGGCGGGGGGCTACACCTTC.

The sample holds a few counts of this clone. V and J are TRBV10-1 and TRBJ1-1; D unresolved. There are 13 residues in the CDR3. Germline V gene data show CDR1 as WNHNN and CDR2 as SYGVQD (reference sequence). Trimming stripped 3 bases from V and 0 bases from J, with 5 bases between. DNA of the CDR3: TGCGCCAGCAGTGAAGAGATGAACACTGAAGCTTTCTTT. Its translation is CASSEEMNTEAFF.

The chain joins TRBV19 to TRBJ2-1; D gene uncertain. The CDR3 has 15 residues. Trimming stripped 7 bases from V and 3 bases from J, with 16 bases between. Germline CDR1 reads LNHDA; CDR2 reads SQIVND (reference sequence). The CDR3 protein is CASMESSLGYNEQFF. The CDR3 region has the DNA TGTGCCAGTATGGAAAGCTCCCTAGGCTACAATGAGCAGTTCTTC.

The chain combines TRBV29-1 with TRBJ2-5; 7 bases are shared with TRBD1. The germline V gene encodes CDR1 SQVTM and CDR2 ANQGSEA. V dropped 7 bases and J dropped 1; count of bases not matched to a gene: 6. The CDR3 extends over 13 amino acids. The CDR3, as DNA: TGCAGCGCTGCCAGGGGGACCCAAGAGACCCAGTACTTC. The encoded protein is CSAARGTQETQYF.

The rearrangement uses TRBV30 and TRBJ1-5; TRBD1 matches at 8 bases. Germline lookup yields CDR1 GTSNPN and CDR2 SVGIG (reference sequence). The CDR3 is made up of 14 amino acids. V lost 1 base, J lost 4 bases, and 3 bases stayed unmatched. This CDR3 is CAWSADRGNQPQHF. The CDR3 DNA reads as TGTGCCTGGAGTGCCGACAGGGGAAATCAGCCCCAGCATTTT.